This T cell receptor beta chain was recovered during a study of post-analysis software for immune sequencing data. Study at large: As for disease course, relapsing-remitting, secondary progressive and progressive-relapsing multiple sclerosis were all included.

Every TCR beta cDNA library bore unique molecular identifiers. Some 500,000 cDNA molecules came from about 1 to 10 million T cells. MiXCR, run by TCRdb on the PCR reads, gives a single entry per CDR3 protein. The sample records around 200,000 distinct CDR3 sequences, 29% being singletons. Ten or more counts support this clonotype. No antigen is known for it. Unmatched junction bases numbered 10, after V lost 0 bases and J lost 10 bases. Germline CDR1 is SGHRS and CDR2 is YFSETQ. This CDR3 is built from 16 residues. Findings of the study overall: Four to six TRBV segments appeared more often in patients than in controls, and TRBV5-6, TRBV5-1 and TRBV20-1 were among these.

The rearrangement uses TRBV5-1 and TRBJ2-1, with 10 nucleotides matching TRBD1. This receptor was taken from a girl between 2 and 17 years old with multiple sclerosis. The sample taken for sequencing was blood. CDR3: CASSLDRDRGFGEQFF. CDR3 nucleotide sequence: TGCGCCAGCAGCTTGGATCGGGACAGGGGCTTCGGGGAGCAGTTCTTC.